The clone carrying this T cell receptor (beta chain) was detected only a few times. Its antigen remains unidentified. The sample originates from a study of blood T cells in healthy people across ages. Study-level points and caveats: One million T cells yielded diversity estimates that were considered underestimates.

Germline assignment: CDR1 SGHRS and CDR2 YFSETQ. The V and J ends lost 4 bases and 0 bases respectively, with 11 bases between them. This CDR3 contains 15 residues. The second PCR ran about 6 to 12 cycles with a sample-barcoded 5' primer and J-beta primers. TCRdb itself ran the 5' RACE reads through MiXCR, one entry per CDR3 protein. The sample records under 800,000 distinct CDR3 sequences, roughly two fifths being singletons. The sequenced material came from blood. The rearrangement joins TRBV5-1 to TRBJ1-3; the D is unclear. The source is a woman aged 55-69 years in good health. Here the CDR3 reads CASSLGPSSGNTIYF. DNA of the CDR3: TGCGCCAGCAGCCTCGGACCATCCTCTGGAAACACCATATATTTT.